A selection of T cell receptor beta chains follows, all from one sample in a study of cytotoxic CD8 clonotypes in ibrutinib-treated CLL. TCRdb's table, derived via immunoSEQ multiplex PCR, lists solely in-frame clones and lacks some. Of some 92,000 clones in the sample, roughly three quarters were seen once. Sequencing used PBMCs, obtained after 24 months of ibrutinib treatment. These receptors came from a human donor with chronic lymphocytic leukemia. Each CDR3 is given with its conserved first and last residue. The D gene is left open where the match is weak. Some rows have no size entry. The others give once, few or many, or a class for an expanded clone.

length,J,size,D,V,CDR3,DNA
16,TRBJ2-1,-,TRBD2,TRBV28,CASSSWRGRAGNEQFF,TGTGCCAGCAGTTCATGGCGAGGGAGGGCGGGGAATGAGCAGTTCTTC
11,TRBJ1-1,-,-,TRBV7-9,CASRSDTEAFF,TGTGCCAGCAGATCCGACACTGAAGCTTTCTTT
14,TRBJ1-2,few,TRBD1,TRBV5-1,CASSLSGQGLGYTF,TGCGCCAGCAGCTTAAGCGGACAGGGGCTCGGCTACACCTTC
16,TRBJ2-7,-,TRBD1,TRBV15,CATSTLGQGSIDEQYF,TGTGCCACCAGCACCCTCGGACAGGGAAGTATCGACGAGCAGTACTTC
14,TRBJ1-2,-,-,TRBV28,CASRYGGTNYGYTF,TGTGCCAGCAGGTACGGGGGGACTAACTATGGCTACACCTTC
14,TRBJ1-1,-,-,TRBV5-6,CASTMGRVNTEAFF,TGTGCCAGCACCATGGGACGGGTGAACACTGAAGCTTTCTTT
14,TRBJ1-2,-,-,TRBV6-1,CASWTGVAGASYTF,TGTGCCAGCTGGACTGGAGTGGCAGGGGCAAGCTACACCTTC
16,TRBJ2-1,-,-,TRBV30,CAWSYVDKRSYNEQFF,TGTGCCTGGAGCTACGTCGACAAGAGGAGCTACAATGAGCAGTTCTTC
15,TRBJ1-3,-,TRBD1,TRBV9,CASSAGTGTGNTIYF,TGTGCCAGCAGCGCAGGGACAGGAACTGGAAACACCATATATTTT
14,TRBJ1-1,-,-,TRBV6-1,CASSGGVGRDEAFF,TGTGCCAGCAGTGGGGGCGTCGGCAGGGACGAAGCTTTCTTT
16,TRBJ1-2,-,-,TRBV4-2,CASSQQVQGSLYGYTF,TGTGCCAGCAGCCAACAGGTCCAGGGGTCCCTCTATGGCTACACCTTC
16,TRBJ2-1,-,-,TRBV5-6,CASSPPGTVGYNEQFF,TGTGCCAGCAGCCCCCCCGGGACTGTGGGGTACAATGAGCAGTTCTTC
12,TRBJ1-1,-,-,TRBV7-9,CASSLGVTEAFF,TGTGCCAGCAGCTTGGGGGTCACTGAAGCTTTCTTT
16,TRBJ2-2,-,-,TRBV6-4,CASSSLPGVGTGELFF,TGTGCCAGCAGCTCCTTGCCAGGTGTGGGGACCGGGGAGCTGTTTTTT
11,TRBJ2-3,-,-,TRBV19,CATSRTDTQYF,TGTGCCACCTCGAGGACAGATACGCAGTATTTT
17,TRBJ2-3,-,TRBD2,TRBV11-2,CASSLASGRGGADTQYF,TGTGCCAGCAGCTTAGCCAGCGGGAGGGGGGGCGCAGATACGCAGTATTTT
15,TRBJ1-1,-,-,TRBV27,CASRRGDRMNTEAFF,TGTGCCAGCAGGAGAGGGGACCGGATGAACACTGAAGCTTTCTTT
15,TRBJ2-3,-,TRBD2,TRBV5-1,CASSDRAGVADTQYF,TGCGCCAGCAGCGACCGAGCGGGAGTGGCAGATACGCAGTATTTT
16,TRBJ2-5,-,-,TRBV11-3,CASSGSGGRLGETQYF,TGTGCCAGCAGCGGGTCCGGGGGGCGTTTAGGTGAGACCCAGTACTTC
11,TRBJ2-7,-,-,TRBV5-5,CASSYAYEQYF,TGTGCCAGCAGCTACGCCTACGAGCAGTACTTC
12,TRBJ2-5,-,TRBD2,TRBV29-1,CSVGLVVETQYF,TGCAGCGTCGGACTAGTGGTAGAGACCCAGTACTTC
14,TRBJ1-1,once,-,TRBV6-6,CASSYSINGLEAFF,TGTGCCAGCAGTTACTCGATAAACGGACTTGAAGCTTTCTTT
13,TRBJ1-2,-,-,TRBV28,CAIRTALHYGYTF,TGTGCCATCCGGACAGCCCTGCATTATGGCTACACCTTC
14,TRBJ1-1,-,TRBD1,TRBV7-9,CASSPTRDRLVAFF,TGTGCCAGCAGCCCGACCCGGGACAGATTAGTGGCTTTCTTT
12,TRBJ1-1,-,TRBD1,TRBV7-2,CASSTYRGEAFF,TGTGCCAGCAGCACGTACAGGGGGGAAGCTTTCTTT
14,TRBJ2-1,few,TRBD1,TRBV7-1,CASTDRGSYNEQFF,TGTGCCAGCACCGACAGGGGCTCCTACAATGAGCAGTTCTTC
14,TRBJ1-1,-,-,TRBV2,CASSGVTVGTEAFF,TGTGCCAGCAGTGGGGTAACTGTTGGCACTGAAGCTTTCTTT
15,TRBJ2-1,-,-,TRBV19,CASSGDLNSYNEQFF,TGTGCCAGTAGTGGGGACCTTAACTCCTACAATGAGCAGTTCTTC
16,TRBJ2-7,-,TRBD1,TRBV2,CASSETGRGWVGEQYF,TGTGCCAGCAGTGAAACAGGCAGGGGGTGGGTTGGCGAGCAGTACTTC
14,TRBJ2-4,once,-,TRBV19,CASSMAEAKNIQYF,TGTGCCAGTAGTATGGCGGAGGCCAAAAACATTCAGTACTTC
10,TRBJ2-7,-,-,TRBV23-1,CASSQREQYF,TGCGCCAGCAGTCAGAGGGAGCAGTACTTC
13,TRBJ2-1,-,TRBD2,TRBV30,CAWSGLAGNEQFF,TGTGCCTGGTCCGGACTAGCGGGGAATGAGCAGTTCTTC
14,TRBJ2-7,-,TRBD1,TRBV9,CASSDNRDRGEQYF,TGTGCCAGCAGCGATAACCGGGACAGGGGCGAGCAGTACTTC
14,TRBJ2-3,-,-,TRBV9,CASSVDRLEDTQYF,TGTGCCAGCAGCGTAGATAGGTTAGAAGATACGCAGTATTTT
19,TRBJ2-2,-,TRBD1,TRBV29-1,CSVLIPSDRALANTGELFF,TGCAGCGTTCTCATTCCATCGGACAGGGCGCTAGCCAACACCGGGGAGCTGTTTTTT
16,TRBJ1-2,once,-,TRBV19,CASSIKAGDSSYGYTF,TGTGCCAGTAGTATCAAGGCAGGGGATTCAAGCTATGGCTACACCTTC
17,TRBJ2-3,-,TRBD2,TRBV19,CASSMRSLAGVTDTQYF,TGTGCCAGTAGTATGAGGTCCCTAGCGGGCGTGACAGATACGCAGTATTTT
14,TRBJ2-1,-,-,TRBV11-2,CASSLGPTYNEQFF,TGTGCCAGCAGCTTAGGGCCGACTTACAATGAGCAGTTCTTC
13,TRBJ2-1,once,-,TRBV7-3,CASSSLPAGTGFF,TGTGCCAGCAGCTCACTACCGGCCGGGACGGGGTTCTTC
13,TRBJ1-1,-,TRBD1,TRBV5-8,CASRRRGGTEAFF,TGTGCCAGCAGGCGCAGGGGGGGCACTGAAGCTTTCTTT
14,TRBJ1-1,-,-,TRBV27,CASSLFLGNTEAFF,TGTGCCAGCAGTTTATTCTTAGGGAACACTGAAGCTTTCTTT
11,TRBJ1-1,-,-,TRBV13,CASSETPQRAF,TGTGCCAGCAGTGAAACACCACAAAGGGCCTTT
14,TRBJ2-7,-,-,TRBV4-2,CASSLLAGGYEQYF,TGTGCCAGCAGCCTACTAGCCGGAGGCTACGAGCAGTACTTC